This is a list of T cell receptor beta chains from one sample in a study of OX40 agonist ivuxolimab in advanced cancers. Clones were read by immunoSEQ multiplex PCR, and TCRdb kept only the in-frame ones, dropping some. The sample records 40,000 or so clones, approximately 90% being singletons. The sequencing here drew on CD4+ or CD8+ T cells sorted from blood, taken in a trial of the OX40 agonist ivuxolimab. The receptors originated from an adult with an advanced solid tumor such as melanoma, head and neck, liver or kidney cancer. CDR3s include the opening cysteine and the closing phenylalanine or tryptophan. The D gene is left open where the match is weak. Size is stated for part of the rows, as once, few or many counts, or as a class when the clone is expanded.

>TRBJ2-5|TRBV7-9|.|.
TGTGCCAGCAGCCATGTGTCGGCGACCCAGTACTTC
CASSHVSATQYF
>TRBJ1-2|TRBV5-1|.|TRBD1
TGCGCCAGCAGCATGACAGGGGTCAGTGGCTACACCTTC
CASSMTGVSGYTF
>TRBJ2-5|TRBV19|.|.
TGTGCCAGTAGTATAGGTGCGGGGCGGGGGCTGAGAGAGACCCAGTACTTC
CASSIGAGRGLRETQYF
>TRBJ1-6|TRBV11-2|.|.
TGTGCCAGCAGCTTAGGGAATTCACCCCTCCACTTT
CASSLGNSPLHF
>TRBJ2-1|TRBV7-9|.|.
TGTGCCAGCAGCTTAGTTATCGGGACGGCCGTCGTTCGCAATGAGCAGTTCTTC
CASSLVIGTAVVRNEQFF
>TRBJ1-1|TRBV7-8|once|.
TGTGCCAGCAGAAAGGGTTACACTGAAGCTTTCTTT
CASRKGYTEAFF
>TRBJ1-1|TRBV2|.|.
TGTGCCAGCAGTGAAGCAGAGGGAACTGAAGCTTTCTTT
CASSEAEGTEAFF
>TRBJ1-2|TRBV12-5|.|.
TGTGCTAGTGGTTTGTACCAGACACGCTTCTCTTATGGCTACACCTTC
CASGLYQTRFSYGYTF
>TRBJ2-6|TRBV7-6|.|TRBD1
TGTGCCAGCAGCTCCCGGGACAGGCGCTCTGGGGCCAACGTCCTGACTTTC
CASSSRDRRSGANVLTF
>TRBJ2-7|TRBV11-3|.|.
TGTGCCAGCAGCTTAGACCCCGGACCGTGGGGCGAGCAGTACTTC
CASSLDPGPWGEQYF
>TRBJ2-7|TRBV30|.|.
TGTGCCTGGAGTGAAGGGCGGTTCTACGAGCAGTACTTC
CAWSEGRFYEQYF
>TRBJ2-1|TRBV28|once|TRBD2
TGTGCCAGCAGTCCCGGACTAGCGGGAGAGGTCAATGAGCAGTTCTTC
CASSPGLAGEVNEQFF
>TRBJ2-2|TRBV27|.|.
TGTGCCAGCAGTTTCGTCAGAGGGGTCACCGGGGAGCTGTTTTTT
CASSFVRGVTGELFF
>TRBJ2-7|TRBV11-2|.|.
TGTGCCAGCAGCCAACACCCAGGGGAAGGTTCCTACGAGCAGTACTTC
CASSQHPGEGSYEQYF
>TRBJ1-1|TRBV15|.|TRBD1
TGTGCCACCAGCAGGACAGGGGGCAGGAACACTGAAGCTTTCTTT
CATSRTGGRNTEAFF
>TRBJ2-7|TRBV28|.|TRBD2
TGTGCCAGCAGGACGCTAGCGGCCTTTTCCTACGAGCAGTACTTC
CASRTLAAFSYEQYF
>TRBJ1-2|TRBV6-4|medium-sized|TRBD1
TGTGCCAGCAGTGACGGAGGGACAGTCTACACCTTC
CASSDGGTVYTF
>TRBJ2-1|TRBV7-6|.|.
TGTGCCAGCAGCGGTTACGGGGGCCTTAATGAGCAGTTCTTC
CASSGYGGLNEQFF
>TRBJ2-1|TRBV2|.|.
TGTGCCAGCAGTGCCGGGTTCTCCTACAATGAGCAGTTCTTC
CASSAGFSYNEQFF
>TRBJ2-1|TRBV25-1|.|.
TGTGCCAGCAGTAGGGTAGCGACCTACAATGAGCAGTTCTTC
CASSRVATYNEQFF
>TRBJ2-1|TRBV5-1|.|.
TGCGCCAGCGGGCCCCGCGGGACACCACCCTACAATGAGCAGTTCTTC
CASGPRGTPPYNEQFF
>TRBJ2-5|TRBV5-1|.|TRBD2
TGCGCCAGCAGCTTGTTGCCTAGCGGGGGGGCCCTAGAGACCCAGTACTTC
CASSLLPSGGALETQYF
>TRBJ1-3|TRBV14|few|.
TGTGCCAGCAGCTCCGGGCTCGGAAACACCATATATTTT
CASSSGLGNTIYF
>TRBJ1-1|TRBV27|once|TRBD1
TGTGCCAGCAGTTTAGGACAGGGAGGGGTCACTGAAGCTTTCTTT
CASSLGQGGVTEAFF
>TRBJ2-7|TRBV4-1|.|.
TGCGCCAGCAGCCCTCCGGACGGCTACGAGCAGTACTTC
CASSPPDGYEQYF
>TRBJ2-3|TRBV28|.|TRBD2
TGTGCCAGCAGTTCCCCTAGCGGGAGTGGTACAGATACGCAGTATTTT
CASSSPSGSGTDTQYF
>TRBJ1-1|TRBV28|.|.
TGTGCCAGCAGTTTGGTGGCGACGAACACTGAAGCTTTCTTT
CASSLVATNTEAFF
>TRBJ2-3|TRBV7-6|.|.
TGTGCCAGCAGCTTAGATCCGGGCAGGCCAGATCCGCAGTATTTT
CASSLDPGRPDPQYF
>TRBJ2-1|TRBV29-1|.|.
TGCAGCGTTGTCTCCGCTGACAATGAGCAGTTCTTC
CSVVSADNEQFF
>TRBJ2-7|TRBV6-6|.|.
TGTGCCAGCAGTCTGCGCTCCTATAAGCCCACCTACGAGCAGTACTTC
CASSLRSYKPTYEQYF
>TRBJ1-2|TRBV5-6|once|TRBD1
TGTGCCAGCAGTTTTTTACAGGGGAACTATGGCTACACCTTC
CASSFLQGNYGYTF
>TRBJ2-1|TRBV5-1|.|.
TGCGCCAGCAGCCCCTACAGGCCCTACAATGAGCAGTTCTTC
CASSPYRPYNEQFF
>TRBJ2-2|TRBV7-2|.|TRBD2
TGTGCCAGCAGCTTGGGACTAGCGGGAGTGATATTCGGGGAGCTGTTTTTT
CASSLGLAGVIFGELFF
>TRBJ2-7|TRBV19|.|.
TGTGCCAGTAGTCAATCAGTTTCCTACGAGCAGTACTTC
CASSQSVSYEQYF
>TRBJ1-5|TRBV4-1|.|.
TGCGCCAGCAGCCAAAACCCCCGCCCCGACATGGTTATGAGCAATCAGCCCCAGCATTTT
CASSQNPRPDMVMSNQPQHF
>TRBJ2-7|TRBV21-1|.|.
TGTGCCAGCAGCAAAGGGAGCGGGGGGTCCTACGAGCAGTACTTC
CASSKGSGGSYEQYF
>TRBJ1-2|TRBV5-6|.|TRBD1
TGTGCCAGCAGATTTGGGACAGGAGACATCTATGGCTACACCTTC
CASRFGTGDIYGYTF
>TRBJ2-3|TRBV27|.|.
TGTGCCAGCAGTTTCGGAGCCGGGATCAGCTATACGCAGTATTTT
CASSFGAGISYTQYF
>TRBJ2-7|TRBV5-4|.|.
TGTGCCAGCCGAGGGGTATCCTACGAGCAGTACTTC
CASRGVSYEQYF
>TRBJ2-1|TRBV14|.|.
TGTGCCAGCAGCCTCTCTCGCGTAGAGCAGTTCTTC
CASSLSRVEQFF
>TRBJ2-7|TRBV27|few|.
TGTGCCAGCAGTTTCTCCCGGACTTCAACTTACGAGCAGTACTTC
CASSFSRTSTYEQYF
>TRBJ1-1|TRBV19|.|TRBD1
TGTGCCAGTAGGGACAGGGGGAACACTGAAGCTTTCTTT
CASRDRGNTEAFF
>TRBJ1-1|TRBV15|.|.
TGTGCCACCAGCGTGACAGGTAGGACTGAAGCTTTCTTT
CATSVTGRTEAFF
>TRBJ1-2|TRBV30|.|.
TGTGCCTGGAAAGGGGTCCCGAAAAACTATGGCTACACCTTC
CAWKGVPKNYGYTF
>TRBJ1-2|TRBV6-6|.|TRBD1
TGTGCCGTACAGGGGCGCGGCTATGGCTACACCTTC
CAVQGRGYGYTF
>TRBJ1-1|TRBV4-2|large|TRBD1
TGTGCCAGCAGCAATTTCCAGGGGGCGCGAGAAGTGAACACTGAAGCTTTCTTT
CASSNFQGAREVNTEAFF
>TRBJ1-3|TRBV4-1|.|.
TGCGCCAGCAGCCCATCAAGCACAGTCCTCTCTGGAAACACCATATATTTT
CASSPSSTVLSGNTIYF
>TRBJ1-5|TRBV28|.|.
TGTGCCAGCAGTTTAGCCCTGGGACATTATAGCAATCAGCCCCAGCATTTT
CASSLALGHYSNQPQHF
>TRBJ1-2|TRBV5-6|.|TRBD1
TGTGCCAGCAGCTGGTACAGGGGCGATTCTGATGGCTACACCTTC
CASSWYRGDSDGYTF
>TRBJ2-5|TRBV9|.|TRBD2
TGTGCCAGCAGCGACCCTGGACTAGCGGGAGAGGGAGAGACCCAGTACTTC
CASSDPGLAGEGETQYF
>TRBJ2-6|TRBV27|.|.
TGTGCCAGCAGGTTTACGGGGGGCGATGGGGCCAACGTCCTGACTTTC
CASRFTGGDGANVLTF
>TRBJ2-7|TRBV6-1|.|TRBD1
TGTGCCAGCAGGGTGGGACAGGGGGACTACGAGCAGTACTTC
CASRVGQGDYEQYF
>TRBJ1-5|TRBV6-5|.|.
TGTGCCAGCAGTTACTCGAACCAGGGCAATCAGCCCCAGCATTTT
CASSYSNQGNQPQHF
>TRBJ2-1|TRBV19|once|.
TGTGCCAGTCGTTCGGGGGCGGGGTTCTATGAGCAGTTCTTC
CASRSGAGFYEQFF